This T cell receptor (beta chain) is drawn from a study of T cells in Graves' hyperthyroidism and ophthalmopathy. Study summary: Peripheral blood specimens were obtained at initial diagnosis, prior to any treatment. Study conclusions and caveats: Blood samples included most of the expanded thyroid clonotypes exceeding 0.001.

Diagnoses were made from clinical symptoms, serum measures (thyroxine and TRAb), thyroid ultrasound and orbital computed tomography. Fresh 10 ml peripheral blood yielded PBMCs. TCR beta CDR3 region amplification was performed from RNA transcripts. An initial round of RT-PCR targeting the TCR CDR3 relied on the HTBI primer set. One entry per CDR3 protein results from TCRdb running MiXCR on the multiplex PCR reads. The sample consists of 490,000 or so distinct CDR3 sequences, approximately 22% of them appearing once. CDR1 and CDR2 (germline): LGHNA, YNFKEQ. With V trimmed by 3 bases and J by 5 bases, 8 bases remained unmatched. The CDR3 contains 15 residues. This clonotype was observed a few times. Its antigen is undetermined.

The rearrangement links TRBV4-2 to TRBJ2-7, with TRBD2 identical over 9 bases. Input material: blood. This clonotype was obtained from a woman aged 70-85 years with Graves' ophthalmopathy. CDR3 in amino acids: CASSQRAIAGDEQYF. The CDR3 nucleotides read TGTGCCAGCAGCCAGAGGGCCATAGCGGGAGACGAGCAGTACTTC.